One sample yielded the 23 T cell receptor beta chains listed below, sequenced in a study of cytomegalovirus exposure and HLA in healthy donors listed by TCRdb under 2017. The library came from the immunoSEQ multiplex PCR assay. For the multiplex PCR, a mixture combining 60 forward primers for TCR Vbeta segments and 13 reverse primers for TCR Jbeta segments was used. The clones in this table, taken by TCRdb from immuneACCESS, are in-frame only. Not every clone is retained; where verified, under half of the shortfall comes from an unresolved V gene, and the cause of the rest is unknown. A total of 110,000 to 150,000 clones appear in this sample, approximately 80% of them only once. In total, the top ten clones hold roughly 9.9% of the sample. Sequences were obtained from PBMCs. The origin of the receptors is a woman aged 55-75 years in good health and CMV-seropositive.

V gene TRBV5-4 combines with J gene TRBJ1-2; 12 positions match TRBD1. V dropped 4 bases and J dropped 7; count of bases not matched to a gene: 8. Germline V gene data show CDR1 as SGHNT and CDR2 as YYREEE (reference sequence). This CDR3 region has 15 residues. The CDR3 region has the DNA TGTGCCAGCAGCAAACCGGGACAGGGGGCCTTTGGCTACACCTTC. Translation gives CASSKPGQGAFGYTF.

The chain recombines TRBV28 with TRBJ1-2; a weak D match, TRBD1 (6 bases). CDR3 length: 13 amino acids. V was clipped by 5 bases and J by 3 bases, with 10 bases between them. Looked up from germline, CDR1 is MDHEN and CDR2 is SYDVKM. The CDR3 DNA follows: TGTGCCAGCAGTCTCGACAGGTACTATGGCTACACCTTC. As protein: CASSLDRYYGYTF.

The chain joins TRBV28 to TRBJ2-1, with D possibly matching TRBD2 (5 bases). The CDR3 length is 15 residues. V gave up 6 bases and J gave up 9 bases, with 21 bases separating them. The germline gives CDR1 MDHEN, CDR2 SYDVKM. The CDR3 region is CASRLFRLSGSEQFF. CDR3 bases: TGTGCCAGCAGACTTTTTCGACTTTCGGGATCTGAGCAGTTCTTC.

The CDR3 DNA sequence: TGTGCCTGCACCAGGGGGGACACTGAAGCTTTCTTT. Translating it yields CACTRGDTEAFF. This chain links TRBV30 with TRBJ1-1; TRBD1 matches 7 bases. Trimming removed 6 bases from V and 3 bases from J; junction bases left unmatched: 4. This CDR3 is built from 12 residues. CDR1 is GTSNPN and CDR2 is SVGIG in the germline V gene (reference sequence). Together with reference TRBV30 and TRBJ1-1, the CDR3 gives the full variable domain: SQTIHQWPATLVQPVGSPLSLECTVEGTSNPNLYWYRQAAGRGLQLLFYSVGIGQISSEVPQNLSASRPQDRQFILSSKKLLLSDSGFYLCACTRGDTEAFFGQGTRLTVV.

This rearrangement joins TRBV6-1 to TRBJ2-1, with D maybe TRBD1 (6 bases). The germline V and J ends were trimmed by 7 bases and 2 bases, with 12 bases remaining between them. Germline CDR1 is MNHNS and CDR2 is SASEGT. This CDR3 has 14 amino acids. The CDR3 bases are TGTGCCAGCAAAAAGGACAGTCCCTACAATGAGCAGTTCTTC. Protein product: CASKKDSPYNEQFF.

This clone was found a few times. J is TRBJ2-5 and V is TRBV6-5; 7 bases match TRBD1. The last part of the DNA fits TRBJ2-7 better; the J call may be wrong. The CDR3 totals 15 residues. From germline, CDR1 is MNHEY and CDR2 SVGAGI. The CDR3 here is CASSRSGTEPYEQYF. The CDR3 bases are TGTGCCAGCAGTAGGTCCGGGACAGAGCCCTACGAGCAGTACTTC.

The gene calls are TRBV11-2 and TRBJ1-3; the D is unclear. The CDR3 totals 14 residues. V was trimmed by 5 bases and J by 0 bases, leaving 8 bases between them. CDR1 and CDR2 (germline): SGHAT, FQNNGV. CDR3 residues: CASSAGSSGNTIYF. The CDR3 coding sequence is TGTGCCAGCAGCGCGGGAAGCTCTGGAAACACCATATATTTT.

The CDR3 bases are TGTGCCAGCAGTGAAGGGGCGGGTGAGCAGTTCTTC. Residues: CASSEGAGEQFF. This chain links TRBV2 with TRBJ2-1; a possible D gene is TRBD2 (5 bases). The CDR3 contains 12 residues. V gave up 1 base and J gave up 9 bases, with 7 bases separating them. The germline gives CDR1 SNHLY, CDR2 FYNNEI.

This chain links TRBV2 with TRBJ2-1, with 8 positions matching TRBD1. The J segment lost 7 bases and the V segment lost 4 bases, leaving 6 bases of the junction unmatched. Germline CDR1 SNHLY, CDR2 FYNNEI. This CDR3 spans 14 amino acids. DNA of the CDR3: TGTGCCAGCAGTGGGGACAGGTCTATGAATGAGCAGTTCTTC. Its translation: CASSGDRSMNEQFF. Complete variable domain (other parts from reference TRBV2 and TRBJ2-1): EPEVTQTPSHQVTQMGQEVILRCVPISNHLYFYWYRQILGQKVEFLVSFYNNEISEKSEIFDDQFSVERPDGSNFTLKIRSTKLEDSAMYFCASSGDRSMNEQFFGPGTRLTVL.

The chain employs TRBV18 and TRBJ2-5, with 7 bases identical to TRBD1. The trim removed 4 bases at V and 13 bases at J, leaving 9 bases unmatched. Germline CDR1 reads KGHSH; CDR2 reads LQKENI. This CDR3 has 12 residues. The CDR3 DNA follows: TGTGCCAGCTCACGCTCGACAGGGTTCTTGTACTTC. Translating it yields CASSRSTGFLYF. The variable domain in full, completed from reference TRBV18 and TRBJ2-5, reads NAGVMQNPRHLVRRRGQEARLRCSPMKGHSHVYWYRQLPEEGLKFMVYLQKENIIDESGMPKERFSAEFPKEGPSILRIQQVVRGDSAAYFCASSRSTGFLYFGPGTRLLVL.

J is TRBJ2-7 and V is TRBV7-9; tentative D call: TRBD2 (5 bases). Trimming took 3 bases from V and 4 from J, leaving 10 bases between them. The V gene's germline CDR1 is SEHNR and CDR2 FQNEAQ (reference sequence). CDR3 length equals 13 residues. Here the CDR3 DNA reads TGTGCCAGCAGCTTGGGCAGAGGGTACGAGCAGTACTTC. This codes for CASSLGRGYEQYF.

This chain uses TRBV27 with TRBJ2-3, with unresolved D. Trimming cost V 2 bases and J 0 bases, with 12 bases left between them. Germline CDR1 and CDR2: MNHEY and SMNVEV (reference sequence). The CDR3 runs to 16 residues. CDR3 DNA sequence: TGTGCCAGCAGTTTAGTGGCCGCCCCGAGCACAGATACGCAGTATTTT. It yields the protein CASSLVAAPSTDTQYF.

The chain combines TRBV30 with TRBJ1-5, with TRBD1 as a possible D gene (6 bases). CDR3 size: 15 residues. V was cut by 3 bases and J by 6 bases, with 18 bases left in between. Germline values: CDR1 GTSNPN, CDR2 SVGIG (reference sequence). CDR3 bases: TGTGCCTGGAGGAGGGTGGGGGGGCAGGGTCAGCCCCAGCATTTT. Its translation: CAWRRVGGQGQPQHF.

The chain combines TRBV7-2 with TRBJ1-6, with D hard to call. The V gene lost 4 bases and the J gene lost 4 bases, with 11 bases spanning the gap. This CDR3 spans 15 amino acids. The germline V gene has CDR1 SGHTA and CDR2 FQGNSA. This chain's CDR3 is CASSSRSGYNSPLHF. The CDR3 nucleotides are TGTGCCAGCAGCTCACGGTCGGGGTATAATTCACCCCTCCACTTT. The full variable domain, in which reference TRBV7-2 and TRBJ1-6 provide the parts outside the CDR3, is GAGVSQSPSNKVTEKGKDVELRCDPISGHTALYWYRQSLGQGLEFLIYFQGNSAPDKSGLPSDRFSAERTGGSVSTLTIQRTQQEDSAVYLCASSSRSGYNSPLHFGNGTRLTVT.

The V call is TRBV6-9, the J call TRBJ2-4; TRBD2 is a possible D gene (5 bases). The CDR3 loop spans 15 amino acids. Germline V gene lookup returns CDR1 MNHGY and CDR2 SVAAGI. With 6 bases removed from V and 3 bases from J, the gap between germline ends came to 15 bases. CDR3 nucleotide sequence: TGTGCCAGCAGGCCATTAGCGAGAGTCAAAAACATTCAGTACTTC. Protein sequence: CASRPLARVKNIQYF.

The gene calls are TRBV28 and TRBJ1-5, with TRBD1 matching 10 bases. Germline lookup yields CDR1 MDHEN and CDR2 SYDVKM. This CDR3 is built from 15 residues. With V trimmed by 5 bases and J by 5 bases, 6 bases remained unmatched. CDR3 sequence: CASSERGTGDQPQHF. The CDR3 DNA reads TGTGCCAGCAGTGAGCGGGGGACAGGGGATCAGCCCCAGCATTTT.

The chain couples TRBV15 to TRBJ2-1; 11 nucleotides align to TRBD1. V trimming: 2 bases; J trimming: 6 bases; junction bases outside the gene matches: 3. The CDR3 length is 15 residues. CDR1 and CDR2 (germline): LNHNV, YYDKDF (reference sequence). The CDR3 region is CATSRPGTGGNEQFF. Here the CDR3 DNA reads TGTGCCACCAGCAGACCCGGGACAGGGGGCAATGAGCAGTTCTTC.

This clone was seen only once. The CDR3 region is CASNTAAEQFF. In DNA, the CDR3 is TGTGCCAGTAATACAGCTGCTGAGCAGTTCTTC. The rearrangement links TRBV7-2 to TRBJ2-1; D gene unclear. The germline V and J ends were trimmed by 9 bases and 9 bases, with 12 bases remaining between them. Per germline, CDR1 SGHTA and CDR2 FQGNSA. This CDR3 region has 11 residues.

The chain recombines TRBV28 with TRBJ2-3; 12 bases line up with TRBD2. Germline CDR1 is MDHEN and CDR2 is SYDVKM. CDR3 size: 15 residues. V gave up 6 bases and J gave up 4 bases; unmatched junction bases: 5. CDR3 residues: CASSPSGRDADTQYF. The DNA of the CDR3 is TGTGCCAGCAGCCCTAGCGGGAGGGACGCAGATACGCAGTATTTT.

This clone was observed a single time. The V gene is TRBV5-1, the J gene TRBJ1-3; D is unclear. The germline CDR1 and CDR2 sequences are SGHRS and YFSETQ. The CDR3 extends over 15 amino acids. V shed 0 bases and J shed 0 bases, with 7 bases lying between them. CDR3 protein: CASSLAGFSGNTIYF. The CDR3 region has the DNA TGCGCCAGCAGCTTGGCGGGGTTCTCTGGAAACACCATATATTTT.

The chain joins TRBV28 to TRBJ1-4; 7 positions agree with TRBD1. The V and J ends lost 3 bases and 5 bases, in that order; junction bases with no gene match: 6. The CDR3 contains 15 residues. Germline V CDR1 and CDR2: MDHEN, SYDVKM. The CDR3 region is CASSFGTASNEKLFF. In DNA, the CDR3 is TGTGCCAGCAGTTTCGGGACAGCCTCCAATGAAAAACTGTTTTTT.

This chain uses TRBV7-2 with TRBJ2-7, with TRBD2 matching 8 bases. This CDR3 is 15 amino acids long. Germline assignment: CDR1 SGHTA and CDR2 FQGNSA. V shed 2 bases and J 4 bases; nucleotides not matched to a gene: 7. The CDR3 protein is CASSLMAGGIYEQYF. For the CDR3, the DNA is TGTGCCAGCAGCTTAATGGCGGGAGGTATTTACGAGCAGTACTTC.

V is TRBV7-9 and J is TRBJ2-5; 13 nucleotides agree with TRBD2. Trimming took 0 bases from V and 5 from J; bases not matched to a gene: 3. The germline CDR1 and CDR2 sequences are SEHNR and FQNEAQ (reference sequence). The CDR3 is made up of 16 amino acids. For the CDR3, the DNA is TGTGCCAGCAGCTTAGCCAAGGGACTAGCGGGGGAGACCCAGTACTTC. The encoded protein is CASSLAKGLAGETQYF.